The 20 T cell receptor beta chains below all came from one sample that was sequenced in a study of T cells after yellow fever vaccination. TCRdb processed the 5' RACE reads anew with MiXCR; each CDR3 protein has one entry. Of just under 600,000 distinct CDR3 sequences listed, approximately 15% were seen once; the top ten hold about an eighth. This specimen consisted of PBMCs, obtained on the day of the yellow fever booster vaccination. Receptors originate from a man aged 25 to 45 who received the YFV17D yellow fever vaccine.

V gene TRBV24-1 combines with J gene TRBJ2-1, with unresolved D. The CDR3 totals 13 residues. Germline V gene data show CDR1 as KGHDR and CDR2 as SFDVKD. The ends were cut back, 1 base at V and 7 bases at J, with 7 bases in the middle. CDR3: CATSDFGVNEQFF. The CDR3, as DNA: TGTGCCACCAGTGATTTTGGGGTGAATGAGCAGTTCTTC.

The chain employs TRBV6-5 and TRBJ1-2; unclear D gene. V shed 6 bases and J shed 8 bases, with 10 bases lying between them. Per germline, CDR1 MNHEY and CDR2 SVGAGI. The CDR3 totals 11 residues. CDR3 in amino acids: CASSEGWGYTF. CDR3 coding DNA: TGTGCCAGCAGCGAAGGGTGGGGCTACACCTTC.

V usage is TRBV27 and J usage is TRBJ2-5, with 11 bases matching TRBD2. Trimming took 8 bases from V and 2 from J; bases not matched to a gene: 13. Germline V lookup: CDR1 MNHEY, CDR2 SMNVEV (reference sequence). This CDR3 spans 17 amino acids. The CDR3 spells CASRLGPTSGNQETQYF. CDR3 coding DNA: TGTGCCAGCCGACTGGGCCCGACTAGCGGGAATCAAGAGACCCAGTACTTC.

This sequence joins TRBV29-1 and TRBJ1-5, with 7 bases aligning to TRBD1. Germline lookup yields CDR1 SQVTM and CDR2 ANQGSEA. J was trimmed by 5 bases and V by 5 bases; bases with no gene match: 6. The CDR3 contains 13 residues. The CDR3 sequence is CSVNTGTDQPQHF. The CDR3 bases are TGCAGCGTTAACACCGGGACAGATCAGCCCCAGCATTTT.

The chain links TRBV5-1 to TRBJ2-7; 8 bases fit TRBD1. The CDR3 runs 14 residues. Trimming cost V 4 bases and J 3 bases; bases outside gene matches: 6. The germline V gene encodes CDR1 SGHRS and CDR2 YFSETQ. CDR3 sequence reads: CASSTGQGFYEQYF. In DNA form, the CDR3 reads TGCGCCAGCAGCACCGGACAGGGATTCTACGAGCAGTACTTC.

There are a few counts of this clonotype. This rearrangement joins TRBV7-2 to TRBJ2-3, with D maybe TRBD2 (5 bases). The CDR3 covers 15 residues. The germline V and J ends were trimmed by 2 bases and 7 bases, with 16 bases remaining between them. From germline, CDR1 is SGHTA and CDR2 FQGNSA. The CDR3 bases are TGTGCCAGCAGCTTATCCCCACCGAGGGTTAATACGCAGTATTTT. This translates into CASSLSPPRVNTQYF.

This clonotype has a handful of counts. The chain combines TRBV28 with TRBJ2-1, with 7 bases aligning to TRBD2. The ends lost 9 bases at V and 5 bases at J; junction bases unmatched: 10. This CDR3 is built from 14 residues. Per germline, CDR1 MDHEN and CDR2 SYDVKM. The CDR3 protein is CASDNSGKNNEQFF. DNA of the CDR3: TGTGCCAGTGACAACAGCGGGAAGAACAATGAGCAGTTCTTC. Combining the CDR3 with reference TRBV28 and TRBJ2-1 gives the whole variable domain DVKVTQSSRYLVKRTGEKVFLECVQDMDHENMFWYRQDPGLGLRLIYFSYDVKMKEKGDIPEGYSVSREKKERFSLILESASTNQTSMYLCASDNSGKNNEQFFGPGTRLTVL.

This clonotype was counted between two and nine times. The chain carries TRBV12-3 or TRBV12-4 and TRBJ2-4, with 8 positions matching TRBD1. The CDR3 has 13 residues. Unmatched junction bases numbered 7, after V lost 6 bases and J lost 9 bases. CDR3 amino acids: CASSRTGSGIQYF. DNA of the CDR3: TGTGCCAGCAGCCGGACAGGGTCGGGCATTCAGTACTTC.

This chain links TRBV5-1 with TRBJ1-6, with D unclear. The V gene lost 5 bases and the J gene lost 6 bases, with 12 bases spanning the gap. The V gene's germline CDR1 is SGHRS and CDR2 YFSETQ. The CDR3 length is 14 residues. Written as DNA, the CDR3 is TGCGCCAGCAGGGAGCCGGCGAGTAATTCACCCCTCCACTTT. Its translation is CASREPASNSPLHF. The full variable domain, its missing parts supplied by reference TRBV5-1 and TRBJ1-6, is KAGVTQTPRYLIKTRGQQVTLSCSPISGHRSVSWYQQTPGQGLQFLFEYFSETQRNKGNFPGRFSGRQFSNSRSEMNVSTLELGDSALYLCASREPASNSPLHFGNGTRLTVT.

The chain has TRBV6-5 and TRBJ2-2; a possible D gene is TRBD2 (5 bases). The germline V and J ends were trimmed by 6 bases and 9 bases, with 8 bases remaining between them. The CDR3 extends over 11 amino acids. Germline loops: CDR1 MNHEY, CDR2 SVGAGI. The CDR3 nucleotides read TGTGCCAGCAGCCCGGGGTGGGAGCTGTTTTTT. Encoded protein: CASSPGWELFF.

This chain joins TRBV4-2 and TRBJ1-2, with D possibly matching TRBD1 (5 bases). CDR1 LGHNA and CDR2 YNFKEQ come from the germline V gene. The CDR3 runs to 15 residues. Between the trimmed V and J ends, which lost 0 bases and 4 bases, there was a span of 12 bases. The CDR3 region has the DNA TGTGCCAGCAGCCAAGATCCTCAGAGGGGCTATGGCTACACCTTC. As protein: CASSQDPQRGYGYTF.

The chain recombines TRBV20-1 with TRBJ1-2; D is undetermined. The germline V and J ends were trimmed by 2 bases and 8 bases, with 15 bases remaining between them. The CDR3 has 13 residues. CDR1 and CDR2 (germline): DFQATT, SNEGSKA (reference sequence). This CDR3 reads CSARRQEGEGYTF. As DNA, the CDR3 is TGCAGTGCTAGAAGGCAAGAAGGTGAAGGCTACACCTTC.

This clonotype was seen ten or more times. The V and J genes are TRBV7-9 and TRBJ2-3, with no clear D. The length of the CDR3 is 14 residues. Trimming removed 4 bases at V and 1 base at J, with 9 bases between. Germline V gene lookup returns CDR1 SEHNR and CDR2 FQNEAQ (reference sequence). CDR3 sequence: CASSSSSGTDTQYF. The CDR3 DNA reads as TGTGCCAGCAGCTCCTCCTCTGGCACAGATACGCAGTATTTT.

In its sample, this clonotype was seen many times. The CDR3 spells CSVEDFADTQYF. CDR3 nucleotides: TGCAGCGTTGAGGATTTTGCAGATACGCAGTATTTT. The chain links TRBV29-1 to TRBJ2-3; no clear D gene. V was clipped by 3 bases and J by 4 bases, with 8 bases between them. CDR1 and CDR2 from the germline V gene are SQVTM and ANQGSEA. The CDR3 consists of 12 residues.

The chain couples TRBV10-3 to TRBJ2-3; D possibly corresponds to TRBD2 (5 bases). Germline V gene sequence: CDR1 ENHRY, CDR2 SYGVKD. The CDR3 has 14 amino acids. V was cut by 6 bases and J by 0 bases, with 10 bases left in between. The CDR3 is CAIRADSSTDTQYF. The CDR3, as DNA: TGTGCCATCAGAGCGGACTCTAGCACAGATACGCAGTATTTT.

This clonotype has a handful of counts. The rearrangement uses TRBV9 and TRBJ1-5; 7 nucleotides align to TRBD1. V shed 2 bases and J 4 bases; nucleotides not matched to a gene: 0. The CDR3 loop spans 13 amino acids. Per the germline V gene, CDR1 is SGDLS and CDR2 is YYNGEE. The CDR3 DNA reads TGTGCCAGCAGCGTGGGACAGAATCAGCCCCAGCATTTT. It is translated as CASSVGQNQPQHF. The complete variable domain, with remaining parts taken from reference TRBV9 and TRBJ1-5, reads DSGVTQTPKHLITATGQRVTLRCSPRSGDLSVYWYQQSLDQGLQFLIQYYNGEERAKGNILERFSAQQFPDLHSELNLSSLELGDSALYFCASSVGQNQPQHFGDGTRLSIL.

This clonotype was detected a few times. This chain joins TRBV19 and TRBJ2-1; D unclear. The germline CDR1 and CDR2 sequences are LNHDA and SQIVND (reference sequence). CDR3 size: 11 residues. The V end was cut by 8 bases, the J end by 6 bases, with 8 bases between. The CDR3 DNA is TGTGCCAGTGGGAAGTTCAATGAGCAGTTCTTC. Translated: CASGKFNEQFF.

The chain combines TRBV28 with TRBJ2-1, with 10 bases that match TRBD2. Trimming cost V 7 bases and J 4 bases; bases outside gene matches: 4. The CDR3 runs to 14 residues. The germline V gene has CDR1 MDHEN and CDR2 SYDVKM. DNA of the CDR3: TGTGCCAGCACCAGACTAGCGGGTTACAATGAGCAGTTCTTC. Amino acids: CASTRLAGYNEQFF.

DNA of the CDR3: TGTGCCAGCAGCCGCGGGACAGGGATTCTTCCCCGAAATCAGCCCCAGCATTTT. Its protein is CASSRGTGILPRNQPQHF. The chain combines TRBV6-2 or TRBV6-3 with TRBJ1-5; TRBD1 matches 9 bases. Unmatched junction bases numbered 16, after V lost 6 bases and J lost 4 bases. This CDR3 region has 18 residues. The germline gives CDR1 MNHEY, CDR2 SVGEGT.

This clonotype was found a few times. This rearrangement joins TRBV6-1 to TRBJ2-3; D remains unclear. Germline V gene lookup returns CDR1 MNHNS and CDR2 SASEGT. The CDR3 extends over 14 amino acids. V was pared by 7 bases and J by 3 bases, with 14 bases between. The CDR3 coding sequence is TGTGCCAGCAAGGATCCAGATTTAACAGATACGCAGTATTTT. It is translated as CASKDPDLTDTQYF.